This is a list of T cell receptor beta chains from one sample in a study of lymphopenia after photon versus proton radiotherapy. Some clones are missing from TCRdb's copy, which holds only in-frame ones; the method was immunoSEQ multiplex PCR. Counted here are some 30,000 clones, 85% to 90% occurring once; the ten biggest clones make up 5.5% to 7.5%. The sequences come from peripheral blood, collected from a patient treated with photon-based radiotherapy. The receptors were sampled from a woman aged 50 to 60 with pancreatic cancer. The CDR3 runs from the conserved cysteine through the conserved F or W. A D gene is named only where the DNA matches it firmly. Some rows have no size entry. The others give once, few or many, or a class for an expanded clone.

D gene: .; V gene: TRBV28; clone size: .; J gene: TRBJ2-7; CDR3 protein: CASNSPRRDEQYF; CDR3 DNA: TGTGCCAGCAACTCACCTAGGAGGGACGAGCAGTACTTC
D gene: TRBD1; V gene: TRBV6-8; clone size: once; J gene: TRBJ1-3; CDR3 protein: CASSYRGQRLLSGNTIYF; CDR3 DNA: TGTGCCAGCAGTTACAGGGGACAGCGACTTTTATCCGGAAACACCATATATTTT
D gene: .; V gene: TRBV4-1; clone size: .; J gene: TRBJ1-2; CDR3 protein: CASSFPGDYGYTF; CDR3 DNA: TGCGCCAGCAGCTTTCCCGGGGACTATGGCTACACCTTC
D gene: .; V gene: TRBV28; clone size: .; J gene: TRBJ2-1; CDR3 protein: CASSLPEGGEGNEQFF; CDR3 DNA: TGTGCCAGCAGCTTACCAGAGGGGGGAGAAGGCAATGAGCAGTTCTTC
D gene: TRBD2; V gene: TRBV28; clone size: .; J gene: TRBJ2-7; CDR3 protein: CASGGLAGAYEQYF; CDR3 DNA: TGTGCCAGCGGGGGACTAGCGGGAGCCTACGAGCAGTACTTC
D gene: TRBD1; V gene: TRBV30; clone size: .; J gene: TRBJ1-4; CDR3 protein: CAWSVFKGAFGEKLFF; CDR3 DNA: TGTGCCTGGAGTGTATTTAAGGGGGCATTTGGTGAAAAACTGTTTTTT
D gene: .; V gene: TRBV25-1; clone size: .; J gene: TRBJ2-1; CDR3 protein: CASSLWANEQFF; CDR3 DNA: TGTGCCAGCAGTCTGTGGGCGAATGAGCAGTTCTTC
D gene: TRBD1; V gene: TRBV7-9; clone size: .; J gene: TRBJ2-7; CDR3 protein: CASSSGQHKGEQYF; CDR3 DNA: TGTGCCAGCAGCTCGGGACAGCACAAGGGCGAGCAGTACTTC
D gene: TRBD1; V gene: TRBV29-1; clone size: .; J gene: TRBJ2-5; CDR3 protein: CSVEGWDREETQYF; CDR3 DNA: TGCAGCGTTGAAGGCTGGGACAGGGAAGAGACCCAGTACTTC
D gene: TRBD2; V gene: TRBV5-8; clone size: .; J gene: TRBJ2-3; CDR3 protein: CASSLETSGTDTQYF; CDR3 DNA: TGTGCCAGCAGCTTGGAAACTAGCGGGACAGATACGCAGTATTTT
D gene: .; V gene: TRBV7-9; clone size: .; J gene: TRBJ1-1; CDR3 protein: CASSPVGTGNTEAFF; CDR3 DNA: TGTGCCAGCAGCCCAGTGGGGACGGGGAACACTGAAGCTTTCTTT
D gene: .; V gene: TRBV18; clone size: .; J gene: TRBJ2-3; CDR3 protein: CASSRRQEGDTQYF; CDR3 DNA: TGTGCCAGCTCACGAAGACAGGAGGGAGATACGCAGTATTTT
D gene: TRBD1; V gene: TRBV4-1; clone size: once; J gene: TRBJ1-5; CDR3 protein: CASSQERGGQGNNQPQHF; CDR3 DNA: TGCGCCAGCAGCCAAGAAAGGGGTGGACAGGGTAACAATCAGCCCCAGCATTTT
D gene: .; V gene: TRBV29-1; clone size: .; J gene: TRBJ2-3; CDR3 protein: CSAYGRTSSTDTQYF; CDR3 DNA: TGCAGCGCATATGGACGGACCTCTAGCACAGATACGCAGTATTTT
D gene: TRBD1; V gene: TRBV5-1; clone size: .; J gene: TRBJ1-3; CDR3 protein: CASSRDSSGNTIYF; CDR3 DNA: TGCGCCAGCAGCCGGGACAGCTCTGGAAACACCATATATTTT
D gene: .; V gene: TRBV14; clone size: .; J gene: TRBJ1-2; CDR3 protein: CASSRTTDIANYGYTF; CDR3 DNA: TGTGCCAGCAGCCGGACCACCGACATCGCAAACTATGGCTACACCTTC
D gene: TRBD1; V gene: TRBV30; clone size: .; J gene: TRBJ1-5; CDR3 protein: CAWSGTGDQPQHF; CDR3 DNA: TGTGCCTGGAGTGGGACAGGGGATCAGCCCCAGCATTTT
D gene: TRBD1; V gene: TRBV5-1; clone size: .; J gene: TRBJ2-2; CDR3 protein: CASSPGQGSTGELFF; CDR3 DNA: TGCGCCAGCAGCCCCGGACAGGGGAGCACCGGGGAGCTGTTTTTT
D gene: TRBD1; V gene: TRBV18; clone size: .; J gene: TRBJ2-7; CDR3 protein: CASSQDRSSYEQYF; CDR3 DNA: TGTGCCAGCTCACAGGACAGGAGCTCCTACGAGCAGTACTTC
D gene: .; V gene: TRBV30; clone size: .; J gene: TRBJ2-2; CDR3 protein: CAWTTPNTGELFF; CDR3 DNA: TGTGCCTGGACGACACCGAACACCGGGGAGCTGTTTTTT
D gene: TRBD2; V gene: TRBV5-1; clone size: once; J gene: TRBJ2-7; CDR3 protein: CASSLEVAGAYEQYF; CDR3 DNA: TGCGCCAGCAGCTTGGAGGTAGCGGGAGCCTACGAGCAGTACTTC
D gene: TRBD2; V gene: TRBV29-1; clone size: .; J gene: TRBJ2-3; CDR3 protein: CSVGKRTSALGDTQYF; CDR3 DNA: TGCAGCGTTGGTAAAAGGACTAGCGCCCTCGGAGATACGCAGTATTTT
D gene: TRBD1; V gene: TRBV7-2; clone size: .; J gene: TRBJ1-3; CDR3 protein: CASSPGTGAGNTIYF; CDR3 DNA: TGTGCCAGCAGTCCCGGGACAGGGGCTGGAAACACCATATATTTT
D gene: TRBD2; V gene: TRBV5-1; clone size: .; J gene: TRBJ2-1; CDR3 protein: CASSLGGGVGGPAYNEQFF; CDR3 DNA: TGCGCCAGCAGCTTGGGGGGGGGAGTGGGAGGGCCGGCCTACAATGAGCAGTTCTTC
D gene: .; V gene: TRBV19; clone size: .; J gene: TRBJ1-2; CDR3 protein: CASSTSMNYGYTF; CDR3 DNA: TGTGCCAGTAGTACCAGTATGAACTATGGCTACACCTTC
D gene: TRBD2; V gene: TRBV6-1; clone size: .; J gene: TRBJ2-2; CDR3 protein: CASSVITGGPTGELFF; CDR3 DNA: TGTGCCAGCAGTGTGATTACGGGAGGGCCCACCGGGGAGCTGTTTTTT
D gene: TRBD1; V gene: TRBV14; clone size: .; J gene: TRBJ2-2; CDR3 protein: CASSPPGGFTGELFF; CDR3 DNA: TGTGCCAGCAGCCCTCCAGGGGGCTTCACCGGGGAGCTGTTTTTT
D gene: .; V gene: TRBV4-3; clone size: .; J gene: TRBJ2-3; CDR3 protein: CASSQSPTEPTDTQYF; CDR3 DNA: TGCGCCAGCTCTCAAAGCCCGACAGAACCCACAGATACGCAGTATTTT
D gene: .; V gene: TRBV15; clone size: .; J gene: TRBJ1-4; CDR3 protein: CATSRDAGYTNEKLFF; CDR3 DNA: TGTGCCACCAGCAGAGATGCGGGTTACACTAATGAAAAACTGTTTTTT
D gene: TRBD1; V gene: TRBV28; clone size: .; J gene: TRBJ1-4; CDR3 protein: CASGPVGQGGEKLFF; CDR3 DNA: TGTGCCAGCGGGCCTGTGGGGCAGGGGGGTGAAAAACTGTTTTTT
D gene: .; V gene: TRBV2; clone size: .; J gene: TRBJ2-7; CDR3 protein: CASSEGQVLLYEQYF; CDR3 DNA: TGTGCCAGCAGTGAGGGTCAGGTTCTTCTCTACGAGCAGTACTTC
D gene: TRBD1; V gene: TRBV25-1; clone size: .; J gene: TRBJ1-5; CDR3 protein: CASSAGTAINQPQHF; CDR3 DNA: TGTGCCAGCAGTGCCGGGACAGCCATAAATCAGCCCCAGCATTTT
D gene: .; V gene: TRBV4-3; clone size: .; J gene: TRBJ1-1; CDR3 protein: CASSQFRALRGNTEAFF; CDR3 DNA: TGCGCCAGCAGCCAATTTCGGGCCCTACGAGGTAACACTGAAGCTTTCTTT
D gene: .; V gene: TRBV11-1; clone size: .; J gene: TRBJ2-5; CDR3 protein: CASSLSRGGETQYF; CDR3 DNA: TGTGCCAGCAGCTTATCCAGGGGAGGAGAGACCCAGTACTTC
D gene: .; V gene: TRBV6-5; clone size: .; J gene: TRBJ1-6; CDR3 protein: CASSGRTVNSPLHF; CDR3 DNA: TGTGCCAGCAGTGGTCGGACAGTAAATTCACCCCTCCACTTT